One sample yielded the 2 T cell receptor beta chains listed below, sequenced in a study of graft-versus-host responses after intestinal transplantation. Profiled with immunoSEQ multiplex PCR; TCRdb holds only in-frame clones, not every one. Of more than 85,000 clones detected, 82% appear once; the ten largest clones hold 0.83%. No antigens are known for them. Sequencing was performed on unstimulated CD4+ T cells sorted from spleen or lymph node cells, taken before intestinal transplant. The receptors come from a human donor who received an intestinal transplant.

In DNA form, the CDR3 reads TGCGCCAGCAGCGTGGACAGACAGTCAGATACGCAGTATTTT. Translation gives CASSVDRQSDTQYF. This sequence joins TRBV5-1 and TRBJ2-3; possibly TRBD1 for D (6 bases). Germline loops: CDR1 SGHRS, CDR2 YFSETQ. V was shortened by 4 bases and J by 4 bases, with 13 bases between the two germline ends. The CDR3 runs to 14 residues. Complete variable domain (other parts from reference TRBV5-1 and TRBJ2-3): KAGVTQTPRYLIKTRGQQVTLSCSPISGHRSVSWYQQTPGQGLQFLFEYFSETQRNKGNFPGRFSGRQFSNSRSEMNVSTLELGDSALYLCASSVDRQSDTQYFGPGTRLTVL.

Notes on this clone: This specimen includes other DNA sequences encoding the same CDR3. The chain has TRBV4-1 and TRBJ2-7; D uncertain. V was shortened by 1 base and J by 4 bases, with 17 bases between the two germline ends. The CDR3 loop spans 16 amino acids. The germline gives CDR1 MGHRA, CDR2 YSYEKL. In nucleotides, the CDR3 is TGCGCCAGCAGCCAAGTGGCACTACTGGCGGCATACGAGCAGTACTTC. This sequence encodes CASSQVALLAAYEQYF.